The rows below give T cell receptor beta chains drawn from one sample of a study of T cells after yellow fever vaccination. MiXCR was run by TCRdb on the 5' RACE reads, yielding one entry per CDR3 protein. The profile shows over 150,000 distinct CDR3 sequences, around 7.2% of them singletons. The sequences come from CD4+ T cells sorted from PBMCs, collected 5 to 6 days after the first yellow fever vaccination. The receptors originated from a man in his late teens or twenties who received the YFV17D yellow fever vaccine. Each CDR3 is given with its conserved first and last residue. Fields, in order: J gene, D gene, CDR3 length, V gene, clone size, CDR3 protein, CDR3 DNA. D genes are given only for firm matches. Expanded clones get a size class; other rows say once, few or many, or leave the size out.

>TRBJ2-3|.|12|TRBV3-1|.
CASSQVYDTQYF
TGTGCCAGCAGCCAGGTGTACGATACGCAGTATTTT
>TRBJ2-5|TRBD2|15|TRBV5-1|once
CASSLEAGGNETQYF
TGCGCCAGCAGCTTGGAGGCGGGGGGGAACGAGACCCAGTACTTC
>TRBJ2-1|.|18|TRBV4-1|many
CASSHVGKTPNPYNEQFF
TGCGCCAGCAGCCACGTGGGGAAGACTCCTAACCCTTACAATGAGCAGTTCTTC
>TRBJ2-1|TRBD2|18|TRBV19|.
CASKASGGHKSSYNEQFF
TGTGCCAGTAAGGCTAGCGGGGGTCACAAGAGCTCCTACAATGAGCAGTTCTTC
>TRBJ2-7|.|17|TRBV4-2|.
CASGPGRFGGDSYEQYF
TGTGCCAGCGGCCCTGGGCGTTTCGGGGGAGACTCCTACGAGCAGTACTTC
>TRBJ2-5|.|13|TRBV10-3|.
CATLLGFQETQYF
TGTGCCACCCTCCTGGGGTTCCAAGAGACCCAGTACTTC
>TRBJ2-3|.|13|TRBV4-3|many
CASSQGRSDTQYF
TGCGCCAGCAGCCAAGGTCGCTCAGATACGCAGTATTTT
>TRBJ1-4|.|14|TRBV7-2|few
CASRRQALMKRLFF
TGTGCCAGCAGGAGACAAGCTTTAATGAAAAGACTGTTTTTT
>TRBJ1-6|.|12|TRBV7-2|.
CASSLAALPLHF
TGTGCCAGCAGCTTAGCCGCCTTACCCCTCCACTTT
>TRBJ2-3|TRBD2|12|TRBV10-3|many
CAISDRLAGVSF
TGTGCCATCAGTGACCGACTAGCGGGGGTTTCTTTT
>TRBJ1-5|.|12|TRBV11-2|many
CASSLDGQPQHF
TGTGCCAGCAGCTTAGACGGTCAGCCCCAGCATTTT
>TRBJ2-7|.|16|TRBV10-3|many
CAISGRPGTDPYEQYF
TGTGCCATCAGTGGTCGACCCGGGACCGATCCCTACGAGCAGTACTTC
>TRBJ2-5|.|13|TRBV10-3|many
CAVGSSDQETQYF
TGTGCCGTGGGTTCTAGCGACCAAGAGACCCAGTACTTC
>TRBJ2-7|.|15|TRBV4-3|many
CASSGSMGRGAEQYF
TGCGCCAGCAGCGGCAGCATGGGCAGGGGTGCCGAGCAGTACTTC
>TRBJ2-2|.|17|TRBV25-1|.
CASSEKTAAANTGELFF
TGTGCCAGCAGTGAAAAGACAGCGGCCGCGAACACCGGGGAGCTGTTTTTT
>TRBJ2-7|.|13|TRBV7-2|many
CASSGNQGYEQYF
TGTGCCAGCAGCGGCAACCAGGGGTACGAGCAGTACTTC
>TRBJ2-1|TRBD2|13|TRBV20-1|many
CSAPSGGAIEQFF
TGCAGTGCCCCGTCCGGGGGGGCGATTGAGCAGTTCTTC
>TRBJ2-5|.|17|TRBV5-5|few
CASSLAGTAAFLRTQYF
TGTGCCAGCAGCTTGGCCGGTACAGCGGCCTTCTTAAGGACCCAGTACTTC
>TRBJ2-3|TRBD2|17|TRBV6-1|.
CASSEARLAGGPDTQYF
TGTGCCAGCAGTGAAGCGCGACTAGCGGGGGGGCCAGATACGCAGTATTTT
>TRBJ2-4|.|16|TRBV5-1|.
CASSFGDPTAKNIQYF
TGCGCCAGCAGCTTTGGGGATCCAACAGCCAAAAACATTCAGTACTTC
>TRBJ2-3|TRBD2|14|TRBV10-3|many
CAIGEAGGPDTQYF
TGTGCCATCGGGGAGGCGGGGGGGCCAGATACGCAGTATTTT